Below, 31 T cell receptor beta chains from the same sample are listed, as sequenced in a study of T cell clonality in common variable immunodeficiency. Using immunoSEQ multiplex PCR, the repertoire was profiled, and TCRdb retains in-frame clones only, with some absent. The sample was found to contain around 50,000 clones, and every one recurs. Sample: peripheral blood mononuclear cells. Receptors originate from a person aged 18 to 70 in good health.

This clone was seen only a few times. CDR3 sequence: CASMPNQGIGYTF. The covered CDR3 bases are TGTGCCAGTATGCCGAATCAGGGGATTGGC. V and J are TRBV19 and TRBJ1-2, with a weak D call TRBD1 (6 bases). Read data end 3 residues before the CDR3 end; the end is taken from the germline J gene. Trimming pared 7 bases from V and 7 bases from J, leaving 16 bases between. Germline CDR1 and CDR2: LNHDA and SQIVND (reference sequence). CDR3 size: 13 residues.

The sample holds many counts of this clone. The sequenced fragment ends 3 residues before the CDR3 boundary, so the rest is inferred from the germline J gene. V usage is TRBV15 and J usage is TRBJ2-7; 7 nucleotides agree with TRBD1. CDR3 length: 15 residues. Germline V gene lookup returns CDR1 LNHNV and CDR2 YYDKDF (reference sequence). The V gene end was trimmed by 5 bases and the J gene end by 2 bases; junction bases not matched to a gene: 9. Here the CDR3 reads CATSPTGAPTYEQYF. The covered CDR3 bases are TGTGCCACCAGCCCTACAGGGGCGCCCACCTACGAG.

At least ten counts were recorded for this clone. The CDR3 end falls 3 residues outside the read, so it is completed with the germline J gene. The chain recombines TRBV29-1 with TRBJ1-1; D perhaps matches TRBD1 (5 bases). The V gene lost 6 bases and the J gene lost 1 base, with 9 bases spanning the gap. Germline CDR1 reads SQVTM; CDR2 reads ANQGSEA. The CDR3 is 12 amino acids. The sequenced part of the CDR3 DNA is TGCAGCGTAGGTAGGGGGAACACTGAA. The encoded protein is CSVGRGNTE. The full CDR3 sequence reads CSVGRGNTEAFF.

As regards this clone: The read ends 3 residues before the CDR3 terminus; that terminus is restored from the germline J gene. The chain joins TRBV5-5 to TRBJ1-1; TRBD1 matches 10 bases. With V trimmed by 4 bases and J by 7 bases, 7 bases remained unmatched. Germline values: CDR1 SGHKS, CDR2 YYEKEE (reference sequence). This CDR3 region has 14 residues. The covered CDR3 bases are TGTGCCAGCAGCCCGGGACAGGGGATTATTGAA. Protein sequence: CASSPGQGIIE. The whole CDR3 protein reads CASSPGQGIIEAFF.

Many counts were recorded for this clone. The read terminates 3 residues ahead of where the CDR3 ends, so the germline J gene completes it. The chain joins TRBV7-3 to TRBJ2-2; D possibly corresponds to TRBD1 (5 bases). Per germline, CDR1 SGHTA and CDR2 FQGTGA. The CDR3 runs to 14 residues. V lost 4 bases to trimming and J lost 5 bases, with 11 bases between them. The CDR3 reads CASSSMQGTGELFF. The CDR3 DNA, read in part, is TGTGCCAGCAGCTCGATGCAGGGAACCGGGGAG.

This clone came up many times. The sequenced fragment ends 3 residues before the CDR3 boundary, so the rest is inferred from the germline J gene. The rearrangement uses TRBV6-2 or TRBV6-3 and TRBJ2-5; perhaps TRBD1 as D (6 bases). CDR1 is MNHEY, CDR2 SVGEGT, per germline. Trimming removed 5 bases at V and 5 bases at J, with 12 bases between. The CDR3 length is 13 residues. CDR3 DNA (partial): TGTGCCAGCAGTACAGGGATTCGGGAGACC. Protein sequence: CASSTGIRET. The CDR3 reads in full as CASSTGIRETQYF.

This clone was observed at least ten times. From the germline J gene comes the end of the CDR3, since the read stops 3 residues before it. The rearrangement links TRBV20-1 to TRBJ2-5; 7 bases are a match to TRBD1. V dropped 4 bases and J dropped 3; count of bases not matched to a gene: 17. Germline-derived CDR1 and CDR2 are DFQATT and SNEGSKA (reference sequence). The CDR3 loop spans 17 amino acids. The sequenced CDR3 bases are TGCAGTGCTACCTCACTGGGACAGCCTGAACCCAAAGAGACC. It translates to CSATSLGQPEPKET. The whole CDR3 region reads CSATSLGQPEPKETQYF.

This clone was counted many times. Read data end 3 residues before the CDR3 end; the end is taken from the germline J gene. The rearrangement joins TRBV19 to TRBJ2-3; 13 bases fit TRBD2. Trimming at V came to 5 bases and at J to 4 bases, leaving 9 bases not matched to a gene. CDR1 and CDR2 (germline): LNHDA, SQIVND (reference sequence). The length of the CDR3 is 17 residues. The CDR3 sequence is CASSRQGLAGAADTQYF. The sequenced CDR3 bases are TGTGCCAGTAGTCGTCAAGGACTAGCGGGAGCGGCAGATACG.

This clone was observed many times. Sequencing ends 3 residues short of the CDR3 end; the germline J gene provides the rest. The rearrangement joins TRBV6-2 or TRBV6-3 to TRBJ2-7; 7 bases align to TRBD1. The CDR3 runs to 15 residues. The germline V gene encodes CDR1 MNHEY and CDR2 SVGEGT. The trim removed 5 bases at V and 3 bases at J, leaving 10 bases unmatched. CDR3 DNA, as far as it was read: TGTGCCAGCAGTCACACCCTGAGACAGGGCTACGAG. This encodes CASSHTLRQGYE. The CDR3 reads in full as CASSHTLRQGYEQYF.

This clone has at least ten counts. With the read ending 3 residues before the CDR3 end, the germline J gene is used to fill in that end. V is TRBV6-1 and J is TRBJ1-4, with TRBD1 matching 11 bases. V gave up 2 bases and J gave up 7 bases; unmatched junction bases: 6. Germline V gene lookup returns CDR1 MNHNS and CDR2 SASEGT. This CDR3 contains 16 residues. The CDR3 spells CASSESTGTGGEKLFF. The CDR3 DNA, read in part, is TGTGCCAGCAGTGAATCTACCGGGACAGGGGGTGAAAAA.

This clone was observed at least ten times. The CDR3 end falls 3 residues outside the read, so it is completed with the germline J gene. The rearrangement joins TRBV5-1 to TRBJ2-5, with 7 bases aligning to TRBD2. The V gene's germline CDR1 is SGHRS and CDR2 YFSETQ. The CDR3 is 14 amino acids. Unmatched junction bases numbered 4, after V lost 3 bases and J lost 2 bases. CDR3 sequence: CASSWGGRQETQYF. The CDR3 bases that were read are TGCGCCAGCAGCTGGGGGGGGAGGCAAGAGACC.

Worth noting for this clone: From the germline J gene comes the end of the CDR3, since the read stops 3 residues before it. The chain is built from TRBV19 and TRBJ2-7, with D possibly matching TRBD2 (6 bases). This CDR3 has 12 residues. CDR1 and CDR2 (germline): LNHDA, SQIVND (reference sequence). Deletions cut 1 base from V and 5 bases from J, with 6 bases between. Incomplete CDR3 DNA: TGTGCCAGTAGTATAGGGGGGGACGAG. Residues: CASSIGGDE. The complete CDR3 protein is CASSIGGDEQYF.

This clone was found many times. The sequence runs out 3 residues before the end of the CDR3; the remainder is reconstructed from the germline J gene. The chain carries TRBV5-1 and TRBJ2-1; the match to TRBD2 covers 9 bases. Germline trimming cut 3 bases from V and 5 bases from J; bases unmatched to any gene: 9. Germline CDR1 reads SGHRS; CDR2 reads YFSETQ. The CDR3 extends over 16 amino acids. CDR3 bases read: TGCGCCAGCAGCTCACTCTTAGCGGGAGCAAACAATGAG. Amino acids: CASSSLLAGANNE. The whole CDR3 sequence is CASSSLLAGANNEQFF.

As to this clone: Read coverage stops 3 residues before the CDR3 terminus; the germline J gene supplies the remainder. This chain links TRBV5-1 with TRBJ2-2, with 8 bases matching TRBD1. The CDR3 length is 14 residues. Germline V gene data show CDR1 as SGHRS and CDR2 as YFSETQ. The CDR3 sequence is CASSLAGGNEKLFF. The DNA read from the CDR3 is TGCGCCAGCAGCTTGGCAGGGGGCAATGAAAAG.

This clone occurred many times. The DNA read from the CDR3 is TGTGCCAGTAGTATACCCCGGTTGACAGGACAGGGAATAAGGGTTGGC. This sequence encodes CASSIPRLTGQGIRVG. The whole CDR3 region reads CASSIPRLTGQGIRVGYTF. This chain joins TRBV19 and TRBJ1-2; TRBD1 matches at 8 bases. From the germline J gene comes the end of the CDR3, since the read stops 3 residues before it. J was trimmed by 7 bases and V by 2 bases; bases with no gene match: 21. This CDR3 has 19 amino acids. The germline gives CDR1 LNHDA, CDR2 SQIVND (reference sequence).

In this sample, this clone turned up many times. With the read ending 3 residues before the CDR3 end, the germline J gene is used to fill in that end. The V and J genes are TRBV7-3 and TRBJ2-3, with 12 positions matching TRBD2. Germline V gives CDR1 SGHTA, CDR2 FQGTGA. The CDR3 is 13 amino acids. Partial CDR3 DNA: TGTGCCAGCAGCCCAGGACTAGCGGGACCG. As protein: CASSPGLAGP. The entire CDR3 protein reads CASSPGLAGPQYF.

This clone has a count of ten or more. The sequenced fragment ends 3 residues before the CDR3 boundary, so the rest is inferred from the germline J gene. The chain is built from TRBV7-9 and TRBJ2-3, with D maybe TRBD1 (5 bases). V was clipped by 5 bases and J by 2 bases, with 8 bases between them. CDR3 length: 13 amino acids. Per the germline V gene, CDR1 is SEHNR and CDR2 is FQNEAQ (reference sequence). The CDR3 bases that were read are TGTGCCAGCAGCCCCAGGGACACAGATACG. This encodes CASSPRDTDT. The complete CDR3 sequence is CASSPRDTDTQYF.

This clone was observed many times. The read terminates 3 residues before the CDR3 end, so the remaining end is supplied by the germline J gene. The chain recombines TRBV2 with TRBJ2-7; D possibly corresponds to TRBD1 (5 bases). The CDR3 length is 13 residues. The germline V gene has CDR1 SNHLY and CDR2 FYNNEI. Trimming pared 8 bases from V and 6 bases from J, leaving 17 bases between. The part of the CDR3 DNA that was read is TGTGCCAGCGGGGCAGGGTATGAAACCGAG. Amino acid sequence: CASGAGYETE. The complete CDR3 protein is CASGAGYETEQYF.

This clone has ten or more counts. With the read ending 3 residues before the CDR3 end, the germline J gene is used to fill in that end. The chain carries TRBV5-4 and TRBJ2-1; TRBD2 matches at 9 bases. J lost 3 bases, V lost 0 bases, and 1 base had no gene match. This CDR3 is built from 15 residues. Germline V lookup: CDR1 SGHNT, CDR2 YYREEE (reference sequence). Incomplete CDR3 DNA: TGTGCCAGCAGCTTGGCTAGCGGGATCTACAATGAG. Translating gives CASSLASGIYNE. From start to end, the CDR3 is CASSLASGIYNEQFF.

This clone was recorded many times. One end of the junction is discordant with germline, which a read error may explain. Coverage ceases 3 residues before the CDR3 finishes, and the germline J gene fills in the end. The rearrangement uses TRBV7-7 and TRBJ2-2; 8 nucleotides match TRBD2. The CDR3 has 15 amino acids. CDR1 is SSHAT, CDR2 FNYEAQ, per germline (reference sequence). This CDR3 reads CASSLGAGDTGELFF. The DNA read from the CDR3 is TGTGCTAGCAGCTTAGGAGCGGGGGACACCGGGGAG.

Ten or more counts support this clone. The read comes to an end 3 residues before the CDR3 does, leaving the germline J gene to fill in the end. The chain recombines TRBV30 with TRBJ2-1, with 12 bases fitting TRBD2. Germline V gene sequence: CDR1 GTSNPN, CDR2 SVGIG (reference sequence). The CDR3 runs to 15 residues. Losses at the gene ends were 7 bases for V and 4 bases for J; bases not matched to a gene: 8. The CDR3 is CASYRTSGAYNEQFF. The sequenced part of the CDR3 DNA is TGTGCCTCATATCGGACTAGCGGGGCTTACAATGAG.

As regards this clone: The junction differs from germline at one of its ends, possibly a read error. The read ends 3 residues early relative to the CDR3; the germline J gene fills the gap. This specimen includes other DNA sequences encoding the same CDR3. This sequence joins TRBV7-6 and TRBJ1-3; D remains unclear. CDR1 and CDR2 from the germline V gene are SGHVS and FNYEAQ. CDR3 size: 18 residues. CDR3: CASSYNPVGSHSGNTIYF. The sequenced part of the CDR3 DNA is TGTGCCAGCAGCTACAACCCGGTCGGGTCCCACTCTGGAAACACG.

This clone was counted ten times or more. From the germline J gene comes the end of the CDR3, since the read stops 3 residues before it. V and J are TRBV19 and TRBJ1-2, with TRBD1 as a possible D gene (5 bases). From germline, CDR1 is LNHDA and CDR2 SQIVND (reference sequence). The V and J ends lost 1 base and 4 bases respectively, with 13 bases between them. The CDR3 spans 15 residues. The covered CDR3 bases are TGTGCCAGTAGTATAGGCCAGGGAAATATCTATGGC. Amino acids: CASSIGQGNIYG. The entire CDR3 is CASSIGQGNIYGYTF.

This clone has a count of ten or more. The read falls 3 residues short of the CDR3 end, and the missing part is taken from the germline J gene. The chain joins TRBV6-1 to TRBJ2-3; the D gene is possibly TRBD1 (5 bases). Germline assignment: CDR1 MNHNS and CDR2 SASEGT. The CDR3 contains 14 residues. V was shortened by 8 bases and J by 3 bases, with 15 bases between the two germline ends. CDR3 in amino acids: CASGGARLTDTQYF. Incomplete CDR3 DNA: TGTGCCAGCGGTGGGGCTCGTCTTACAGATACG.

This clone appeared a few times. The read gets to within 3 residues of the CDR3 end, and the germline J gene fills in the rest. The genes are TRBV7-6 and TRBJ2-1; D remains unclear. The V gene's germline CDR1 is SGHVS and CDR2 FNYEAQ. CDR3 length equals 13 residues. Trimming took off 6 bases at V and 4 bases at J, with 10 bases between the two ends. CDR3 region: CASSQISYNEQFF. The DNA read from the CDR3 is TGTGCCAGCAGTCAGATCTCATACAATGAG.

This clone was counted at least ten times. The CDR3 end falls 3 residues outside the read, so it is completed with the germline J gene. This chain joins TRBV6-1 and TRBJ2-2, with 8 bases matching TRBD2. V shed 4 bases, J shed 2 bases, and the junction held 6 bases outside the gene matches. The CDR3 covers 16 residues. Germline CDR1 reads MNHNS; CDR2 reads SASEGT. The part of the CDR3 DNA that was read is TGTGCCAGCAGTGGCCAACTAGCGGATAACACCGGGGAG. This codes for CASSGQLADNTGE. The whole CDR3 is CASSGQLADNTGELFF.

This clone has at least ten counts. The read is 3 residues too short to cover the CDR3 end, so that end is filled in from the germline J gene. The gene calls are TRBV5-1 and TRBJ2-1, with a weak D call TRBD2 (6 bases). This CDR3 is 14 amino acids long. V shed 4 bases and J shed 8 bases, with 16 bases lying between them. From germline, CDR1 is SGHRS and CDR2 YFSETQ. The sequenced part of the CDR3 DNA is TGCGCCAGCAGCCCTGGTTTGGGGGGTGATGAG. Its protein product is CASSPGLGGDE. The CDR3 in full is CASSPGLGGDEQFF. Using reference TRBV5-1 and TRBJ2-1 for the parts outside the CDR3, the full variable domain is KAGVTQTPRYLIKTRGQQVTLSCSPISGHRSVSWYQQTPGQGLQFLFEYFSETQRNKGNFPGRFSGRQFSNSRSEMNVSTLELGDSALYLCASSPGLGGDEQFFGPGTRLTVL.

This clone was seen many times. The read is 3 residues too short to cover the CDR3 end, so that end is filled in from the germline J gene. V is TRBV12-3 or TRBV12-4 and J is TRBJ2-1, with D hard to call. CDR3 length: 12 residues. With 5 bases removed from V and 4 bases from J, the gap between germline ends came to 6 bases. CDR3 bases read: TGTGCCAGCAGTAACTCGTACAATGAG. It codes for CASSNSYNE. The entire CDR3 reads CASSNSYNEQFF.

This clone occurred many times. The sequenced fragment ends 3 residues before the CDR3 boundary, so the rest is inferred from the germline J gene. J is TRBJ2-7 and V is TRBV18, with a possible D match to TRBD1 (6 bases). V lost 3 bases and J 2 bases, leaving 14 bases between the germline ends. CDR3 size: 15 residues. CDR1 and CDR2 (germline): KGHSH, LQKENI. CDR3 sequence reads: CASSPTSGATYEQYF. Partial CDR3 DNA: TGTGCCAGCTCACCTACTTCAGGGGCAACCTACGAG.

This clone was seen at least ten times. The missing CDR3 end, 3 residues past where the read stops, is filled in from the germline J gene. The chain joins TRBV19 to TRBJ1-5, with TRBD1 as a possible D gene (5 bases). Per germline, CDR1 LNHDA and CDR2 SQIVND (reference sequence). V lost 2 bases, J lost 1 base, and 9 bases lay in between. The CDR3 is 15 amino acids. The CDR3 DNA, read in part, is TGTGCCAGTAGTATAAGTCAGGGAAGCAATCAGCCC. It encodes CASSISQGSNQP. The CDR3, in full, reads CASSISQGSNQPQHF. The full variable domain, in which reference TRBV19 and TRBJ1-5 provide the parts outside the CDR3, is DGGITQSPKYLFRKEGQNVTLSCEQNLNHDAMYWYRQDPGQGLRLIYYSQIVNDFQKGDIAEGYSVSREKKESFPLTVTSAQKNPTAFYLCASSISQGSNQPQHFGDGTRLSIL.

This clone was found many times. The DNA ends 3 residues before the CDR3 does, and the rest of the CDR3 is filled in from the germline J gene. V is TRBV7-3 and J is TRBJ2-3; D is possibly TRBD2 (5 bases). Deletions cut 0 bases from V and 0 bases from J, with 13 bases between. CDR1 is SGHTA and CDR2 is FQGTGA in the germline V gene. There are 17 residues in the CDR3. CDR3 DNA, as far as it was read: TGTGCCAGCAGCTTAACGCCGGCTAGCCTTAGCACAGATACG. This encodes CASSLTPASLSTDT. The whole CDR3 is CASSLTPASLSTDTQYF.